Below are 15 T cell receptor beta chains sequenced from a single sample in a study of blood T cells in healthy people across ages. A second roughly 6 to 11 cycle PCR used barcoded and J-beta primers. TCRdb re-called the 5' RACE reads with MiXCR, one entry per CDR3 protein. The sample comprises fewer than 2,000,000 distinct CDR3 sequences, 35% to 50% of which are singletons, and under 25% rests with the top ten. Sequenced: blood. These receptor sequences come from a human donor in good health.

The chain employs TRBV5-1 and TRBJ1-4; TRBD1 might be the D (6 bases). CDR3 length: 13 residues. Trimming cost V 4 bases and J 14 bases, with 18 bases left between them. CDR1 and CDR2 from the germline V gene are SGHRS and YFSETQ. The CDR3 here is CASSVGTPFELFF. The DNA of the CDR3 is TGCGCCAGCAGCGTCGGGACACCGTTTGAGCTGTTTTTT.

A few counts support this clonotype. This chain uses TRBV7-9 with TRBJ2-7; tentative D call: TRBD2 (6 bases). Germline-derived CDR1 and CDR2 are SEHNR and FQNEAQ (reference sequence). Trimming removed 5 bases from V and 2 bases from J, with 19 bases in between. The CDR3 runs to 16 residues. Here the CDR3 reads CASSPSRGRIPYEQYF. For the CDR3, the DNA is TGTGCCAGCAGCCCAAGTAGAGGGAGGATACCCTACGAGCAGTACTTC.

This clonotype was counted a few times. V gene TRBV4-1 combines with J gene TRBJ2-2; the D gene could be TRBD1 or TRBD2 (5 bases each). CDR1 and CDR2 from the germline V gene are MGHRA and YSYEKL. The length of the CDR3 is 18 residues. Trimming took 4 bases from V and 1 from J, leaving 19 bases between them. The CDR3 DNA reads TGCGCCAGCAGCCCCATGGGACGGCAGATCTTGAACACCGGGGAGCTGTTTTTT. It is translated as CASSPMGRQILNTGELFF.

The CDR3 is CASSVTGGLTYEQYF. CDR3 bases: TGTGCCAGCTCCGTCACAGGAGGTTTGACCTACGAGCAGTACTTC. J is TRBJ2-7 and V is TRBV18, with D perhaps assigned TRBD1 or TRBD2 (5 bases each). The CDR3 runs to 15 residues. The germline gives CDR1 KGHSH, CDR2 LQKENI. The germline V and J ends were trimmed by 6 bases and 2 bases, with 17 bases remaining between them.

This chain links TRBV9 with TRBJ1-2, with a weak D call TRBD1 (5 bases). Germline CDR1 SGDLS, CDR2 YYNGEE. There are 14 residues in the CDR3. The ends were cut back, 3 bases at V and 4 bases at J, with 13 bases in the middle. The DNA for the CDR3 is TGTGCCAGCAGCGCGGACATTGCTTTCTATGGCTACACCTTC. Its protein is CASSADIAFYGYTF.

A word on this clonotype: A read error may account for a junction end that differs from germline. This chain connects TRBV7-2 to TRBJ1-1; D gene unclear. Germline V gene lookup returns CDR1 SGHTA and CDR2 FQGNSA. This CDR3 comprises 13 residues. In nucleotides, the CDR3 is TGTGTCAGCAGCTTAGTGCCCAACACTGAAGCTTTCTTT. Its protein is CVSSLVPNTEAFF.

At least ten counts were recorded for this clonotype. This chain uses TRBV11-3 with TRBJ2-3; no reliable D call. The CDR3 covers 15 residues. Germline CDR1 and CDR2: SGHNT and YENEEA. Trimming took off 0 bases at V and 0 bases at J, with 7 bases between the two ends. The CDR3 sequence is CASSLDSSSTDTQYF. The DNA for the CDR3 is TGTGCCAGCAGCTTAGACTCCTCTAGCACAGATACGCAGTATTTT.

The gene calls are TRBV5-1 and TRBJ1-4; tentative D call: TRBD1 (5 bases). CDR1 is SGHRS, CDR2 YFSETQ, per germline. Trimming took off 8 bases at V and 5 bases at J, with 19 bases between the two ends. The CDR3 spans 15 residues. The CDR3 coding sequence is TGCGCCAGTCGCCCAAGGGTGGCAGGGAATGAAAAACTGTTTTTT. Translation: CASRPRVAGNEKLFF.

The chain uses TRBV2 and TRBJ2-3, with D possibly being TRBD2 (6 bases). V was clipped by 3 bases and J by 1 base, with 14 bases between them. CDR3 length: 16 amino acids. Germline V gene sequence: CDR1 SNHLY, CDR2 FYNNEI. This CDR3 is CASSDQLAVRTDTQYF. The CDR3, as DNA: TGTGCCAGCAGTGATCAGTTAGCGGTGCGCACAGATACGCAGTATTTT.

The chain joins TRBV29-1 to TRBJ2-7, with TRBD1 matching over 8 bases. J was trimmed by 2 bases and V by 4 bases; bases with no gene match: 4. This CDR3 comprises 13 residues. Germline loops: CDR1 SQVTM, CDR2 ANQGSEA. The CDR3 coding sequence is TGCAGCGTTGTCCAGGGGGCAGCCTACGAGCAGTACTTC. Its translation: CSVVQGAAYEQYF.

The chain is built from TRBV20-1 and TRBJ2-7; D is possibly TRBD2 (5 bases). The J call may not be correct, given that the DNA end is closer to TRBJ2-1. The V gene's germline CDR1 is DFQATT and CDR2 SNEGSKA (reference sequence). The CDR3 runs 13 residues. The CDR3 region is CSASSGISYEQFF. CDR3 nucleotides: TGCAGTGCTTCATCCGGGATCTCCTACGAGCAGTTCTTC.

This clonotype was counted only a few times. The chain employs TRBV20-1 and TRBJ1-4; D remains unclear. The germline V gene encodes CDR1 DFQATT and CDR2 SNEGSKA (reference sequence). The CDR3 covers 11 residues. CDR3 sequence: CSGPEGEKLFF. Here the CDR3 DNA reads TGCAGCGGACCCGAAGGGGAAAAACTGTTTTTT.

The rearrangement uses TRBV7-3 and TRBJ2-3; 9 bases map to TRBD1. The CDR3 consists of 14 residues. V shed 4 bases, J shed 4 bases, and the junction held 3 bases outside the gene matches. CDR1 and CDR2 from the germline V gene are SGHTA and FQGTGA. The CDR3 DNA sequence: TGTGCCAGCAGCTCCAGGACAGGGGCAGATACGCAGTATTTT. This encodes CASSSRTGADTQYF.

The chain has TRBV6-2 or TRBV6-3 and TRBJ2-3, with 10 bases matching TRBD2. The V segment lost 5 bases and the J segment 7 bases; nucleotides outside the gene matches: 6. CDR1 and CDR2 from the germline V gene are MNHEY and SVGEGT. The CDR3 sequence is 14 residues long. DNA of the CDR3: TGTGCCAGCAGTCCGAGCGGGGGGGGACATACGCAGTATTTT. This encodes CASSPSGGGHTQYF.

This clonotype was detected a few times. The chain uses TRBV7-3 and TRBJ2-3, with TRBD2 matching 8 bases. Germline V gives CDR1 SGHTA, CDR2 FQGTGA. This CDR3 contains 17 residues. V shed 5 bases, J shed 0 bases, and the junction held 10 bases outside the gene matches. CDR3 in amino acids: CASSRGGGGSSTDTQYF. The CDR3 DNA reads as TGTGCCAGCAGCCGGGGGGGTGGTGGGAGCAGCACAGATACGCAGTATTTT. Full variable domain (missing parts from reference TRBV7-3 and TRBJ2-3): GAGVSQTPSNKVTEKGKYVELRCDPISGHTALYWYRQSLGQGPEFLIYFQGTGAADDSGLPNDRFFAVRPEGSVSTLKIQRTERGDSAVYLCASSRGGGGSSTDTQYFGPGTRLTVL.